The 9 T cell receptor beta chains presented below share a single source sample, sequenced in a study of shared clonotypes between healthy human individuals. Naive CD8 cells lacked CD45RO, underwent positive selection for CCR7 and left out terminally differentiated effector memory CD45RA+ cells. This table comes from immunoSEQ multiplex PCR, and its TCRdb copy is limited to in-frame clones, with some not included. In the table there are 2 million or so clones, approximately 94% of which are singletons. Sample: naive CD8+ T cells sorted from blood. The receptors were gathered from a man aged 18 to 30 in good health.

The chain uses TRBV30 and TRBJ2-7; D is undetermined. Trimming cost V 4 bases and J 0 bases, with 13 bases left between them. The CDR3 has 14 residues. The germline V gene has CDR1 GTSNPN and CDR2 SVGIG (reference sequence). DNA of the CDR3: TGTGCCTGGAACGAAGGCCTTAGCTCCTACGAGCAGTACTTC. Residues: CAWNEGLSSYEQYF.

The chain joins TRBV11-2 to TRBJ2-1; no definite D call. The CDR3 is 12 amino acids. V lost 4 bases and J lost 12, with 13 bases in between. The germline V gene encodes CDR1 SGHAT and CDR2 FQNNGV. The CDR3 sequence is CASSSDVFGQFF. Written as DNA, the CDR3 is TGTGCCAGCAGCTCGGACGTGTTTGGGCAGTTCTTC.

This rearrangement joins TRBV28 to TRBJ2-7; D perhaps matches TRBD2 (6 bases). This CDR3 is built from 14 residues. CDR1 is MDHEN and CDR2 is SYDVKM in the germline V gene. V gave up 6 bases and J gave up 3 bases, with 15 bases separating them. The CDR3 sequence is CASRDRREYYEQYF. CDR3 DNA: TGTGCCAGCAGGGATAGGAGGGAGTACTACGAGCAGTACTTC. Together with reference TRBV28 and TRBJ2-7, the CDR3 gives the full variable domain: DVKVTQSSRYLVKRTGEKVFLECVQDMDHENMFWYRQDPGLGLRLIYFSYDVKMKEKGDIPEGYSVSREKKERFSLILESASTNQTSMYLCASRDRREYYEQYFGPGTRLTVT.

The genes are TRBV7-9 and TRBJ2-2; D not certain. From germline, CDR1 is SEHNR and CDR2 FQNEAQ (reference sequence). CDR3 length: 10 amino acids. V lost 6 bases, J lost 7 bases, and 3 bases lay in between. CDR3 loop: CASRVGELFF. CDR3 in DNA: TGTGCCAGCAGGGTCGGGGAGCTGTTTTTT.

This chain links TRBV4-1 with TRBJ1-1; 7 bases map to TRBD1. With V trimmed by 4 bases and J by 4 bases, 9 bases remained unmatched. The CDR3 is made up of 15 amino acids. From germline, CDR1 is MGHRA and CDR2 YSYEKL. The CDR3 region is CASSPTGEGSTEAFF. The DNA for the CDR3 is TGCGCCAGCAGCCCAACAGGGGAGGGGAGCACTGAAGCTTTCTTT.

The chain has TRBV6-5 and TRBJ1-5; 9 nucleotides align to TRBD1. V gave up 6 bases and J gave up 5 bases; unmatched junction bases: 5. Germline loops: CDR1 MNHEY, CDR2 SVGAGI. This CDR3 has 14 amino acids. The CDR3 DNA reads TGTGCCAGCAGCTCCAGACAGGGGGATCAGCCCCAGCATTTT. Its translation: CASSSRQGDQPQHF.

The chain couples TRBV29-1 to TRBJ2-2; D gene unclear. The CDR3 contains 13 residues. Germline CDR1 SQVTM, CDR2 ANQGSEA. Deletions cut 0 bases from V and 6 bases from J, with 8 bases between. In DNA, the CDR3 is TGCAGCGTTGAAGAAGATTCACCCGGGGAGCTGTTTTTT. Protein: CSVEEDSPGELFF.

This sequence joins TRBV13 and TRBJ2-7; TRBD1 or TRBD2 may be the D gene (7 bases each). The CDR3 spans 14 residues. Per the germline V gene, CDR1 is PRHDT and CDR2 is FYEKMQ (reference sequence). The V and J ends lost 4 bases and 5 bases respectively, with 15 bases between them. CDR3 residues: CASSSKTGRDEQYF. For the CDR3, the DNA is TGTGCCAGCAGCTCTAAGACAGGGAGGGACGAGCAGTACTTC.

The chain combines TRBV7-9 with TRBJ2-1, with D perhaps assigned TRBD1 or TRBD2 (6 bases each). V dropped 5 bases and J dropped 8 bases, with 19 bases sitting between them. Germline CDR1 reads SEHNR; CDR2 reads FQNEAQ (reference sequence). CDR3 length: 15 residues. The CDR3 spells CASSPPGPGADEQFF. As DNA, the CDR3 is TGTGCCAGCAGCCCACCGGGACCGGGGGCCGATGAGCAGTTCTTC.